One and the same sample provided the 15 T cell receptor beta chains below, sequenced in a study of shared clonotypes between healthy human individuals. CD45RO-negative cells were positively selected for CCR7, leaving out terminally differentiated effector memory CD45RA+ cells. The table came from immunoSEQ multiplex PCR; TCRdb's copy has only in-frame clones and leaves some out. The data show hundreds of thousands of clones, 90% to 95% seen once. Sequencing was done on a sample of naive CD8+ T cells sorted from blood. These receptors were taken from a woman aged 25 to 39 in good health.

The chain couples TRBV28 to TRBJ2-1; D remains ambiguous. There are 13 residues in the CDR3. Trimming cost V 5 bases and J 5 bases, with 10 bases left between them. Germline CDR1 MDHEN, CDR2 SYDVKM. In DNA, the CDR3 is TGTGCCAGCAGTCCTCGACACAACAATGAGCAGTTCTTC. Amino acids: CASSPRHNNEQFF. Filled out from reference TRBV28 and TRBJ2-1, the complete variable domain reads DVKVTQSSRYLVKRTGEKVFLECVQDMDHENMFWYRQDPGLGLRLIYFSYDVKMKEKGDIPEGYSVSREKKERFSLILESASTNQTSMYLCASSPRHNNEQFFGPGTRLTVL.

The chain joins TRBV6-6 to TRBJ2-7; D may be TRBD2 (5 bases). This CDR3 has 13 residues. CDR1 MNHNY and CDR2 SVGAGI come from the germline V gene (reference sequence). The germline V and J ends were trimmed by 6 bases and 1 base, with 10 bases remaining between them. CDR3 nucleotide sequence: TGTGCCAGCAGCTCCGAGGGATCCTACGAGCAGTACTTC. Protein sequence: CASSSEGSYEQYF.

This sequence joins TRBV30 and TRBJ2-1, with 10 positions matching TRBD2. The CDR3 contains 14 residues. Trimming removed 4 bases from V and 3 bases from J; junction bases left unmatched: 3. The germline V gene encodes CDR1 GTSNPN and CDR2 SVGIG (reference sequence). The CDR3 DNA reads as TGTGCCTGGACCGGGACTAGCGTCTACAATGAGCAGTTCTTC. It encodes CAWTGTSVYNEQFF. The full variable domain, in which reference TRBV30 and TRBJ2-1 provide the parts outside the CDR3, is SQTIHQWPATLVQPVGSPLSLECTVEGTSNPNLYWYRQAAGRGLQLLFYSVGIGQISSEVPQNLSASRPQDRQFILSSKKLLLSDSGFYLCAWTGTSVYNEQFFGPGTRLTVL.

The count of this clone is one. The CDR3 protein is CASSARDRGPYEQYF. CDR3 bases: TGTGCCAGCAGCGCCCGGGACAGGGGGCCCTACGAGCAGTACTTC. The rearrangement joins TRBV5-6 to TRBJ2-7; 12 positions match TRBD1. Trimming took 4 bases from V and 2 from J; bases not matched to a gene: 4. Germline V gives CDR1 SGHDT, CDR2 YYEEEE. CDR3 length: 15 amino acids.

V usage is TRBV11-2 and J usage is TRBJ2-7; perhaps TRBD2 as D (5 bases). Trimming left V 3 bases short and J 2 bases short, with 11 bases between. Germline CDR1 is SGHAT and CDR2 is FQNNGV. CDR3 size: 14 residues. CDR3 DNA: TGTGCCAGCAGCTTCGGGGTCAGTCCCTACGAGCAGTACTTC. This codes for CASSFGVSPYEQYF. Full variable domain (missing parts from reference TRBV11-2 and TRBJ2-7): EAGVAQSPRYKIIEKRQSVAFWCNPISGHATLYWYQQILGQGPKLLIQFQNNGVVDDSQLPKDRFSAERLKGVDSTLKIQPAKLEDSAVYLCASSFGVSPYEQYFGPGTRLTVT.

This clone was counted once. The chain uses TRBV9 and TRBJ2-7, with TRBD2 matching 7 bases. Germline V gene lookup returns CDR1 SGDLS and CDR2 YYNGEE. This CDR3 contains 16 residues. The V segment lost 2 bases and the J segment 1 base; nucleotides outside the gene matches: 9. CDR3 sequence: CASSVSSGTSSYEQYF. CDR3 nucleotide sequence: TGTGCCAGCAGCGTGTCCAGCGGGACCTCTTCCTACGAGCAGTACTTC.

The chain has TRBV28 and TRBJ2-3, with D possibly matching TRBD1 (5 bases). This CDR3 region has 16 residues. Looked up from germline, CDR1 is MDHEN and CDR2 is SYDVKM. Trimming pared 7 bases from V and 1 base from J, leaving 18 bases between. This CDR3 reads CASKETDPWGTDTQYF. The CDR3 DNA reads TGTGCCAGCAAGGAGACAGATCCTTGGGGCACAGATACGCAGTATTTT.

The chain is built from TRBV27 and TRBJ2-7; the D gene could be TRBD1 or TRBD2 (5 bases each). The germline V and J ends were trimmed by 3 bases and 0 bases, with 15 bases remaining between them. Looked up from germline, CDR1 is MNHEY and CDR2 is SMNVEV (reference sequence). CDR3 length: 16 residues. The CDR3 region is CASSLGRATSSYEQYF. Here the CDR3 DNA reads TGTGCCAGCAGTTTGGGGCGGGCCACAAGCTCCTACGAGCAGTACTTC.

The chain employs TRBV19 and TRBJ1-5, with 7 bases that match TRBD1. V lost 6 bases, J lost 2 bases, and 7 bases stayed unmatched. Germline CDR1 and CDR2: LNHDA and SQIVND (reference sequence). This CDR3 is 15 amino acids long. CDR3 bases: TGTGCCAGTAGGAACCGACAGGGTGGCAATCAGCCCCAGCATTTT. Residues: CASRNRQGGNQPQHF.

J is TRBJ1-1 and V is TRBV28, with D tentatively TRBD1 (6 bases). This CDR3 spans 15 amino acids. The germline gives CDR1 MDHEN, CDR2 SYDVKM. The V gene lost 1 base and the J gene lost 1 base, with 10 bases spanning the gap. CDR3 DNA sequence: TGTGCCAGCAGTTTATATAGGGGGGGGAACACTGAAGCTTTCTTT. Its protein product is CASSLYRGGNTEAFF.

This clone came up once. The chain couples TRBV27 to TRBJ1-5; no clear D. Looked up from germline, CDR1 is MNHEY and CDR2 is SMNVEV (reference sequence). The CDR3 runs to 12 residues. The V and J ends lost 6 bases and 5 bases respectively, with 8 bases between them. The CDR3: CASSGRDQPQHF. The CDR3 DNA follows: TGTGCCAGCAGCGGGAGGGATCAGCCCCAGCATTTT.

CDR3 sequence (DNA): TGTGCCAGCAGCCACGTCAAATATAACGACAGGAACAATGAGCAGTTCTTC. Translation gives CASSHVKYNDRNNEQFF. V and J are TRBV11-2 and TRBJ2-1, with a possible D match to TRBD1 (6 bases). The CDR3 loop spans 17 amino acids. CDR1 is SGHAT, CDR2 FQNNGV, per germline. Trimming cost V 5 bases and J 5 bases, with 22 bases left between them.

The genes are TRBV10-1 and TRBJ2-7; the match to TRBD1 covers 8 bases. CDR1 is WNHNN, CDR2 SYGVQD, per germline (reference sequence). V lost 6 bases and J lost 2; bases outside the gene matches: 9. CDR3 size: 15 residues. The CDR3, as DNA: TGCGCCAGCAGCCTACCTGGACAGGGACCCTACGAGCAGTACTTC. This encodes CASSLPGQGPYEQYF.

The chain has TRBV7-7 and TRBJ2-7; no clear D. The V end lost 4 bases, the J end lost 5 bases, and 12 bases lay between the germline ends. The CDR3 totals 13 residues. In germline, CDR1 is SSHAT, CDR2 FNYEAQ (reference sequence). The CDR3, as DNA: TGTGCCAGCAGCTCTCTTCGTGGTGACGAGCAGTACTTC. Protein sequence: CASSSLRGDEQYF.

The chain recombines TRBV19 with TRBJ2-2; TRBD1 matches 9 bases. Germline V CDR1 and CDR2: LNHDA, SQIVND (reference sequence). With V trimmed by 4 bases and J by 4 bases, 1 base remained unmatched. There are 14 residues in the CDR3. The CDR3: CASSRTGVTGELFF. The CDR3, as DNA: TGTGCCAGTAGTAGGACAGGGGTCACCGGGGAGCTGTTTTTT. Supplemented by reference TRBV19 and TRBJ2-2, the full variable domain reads DGGITQSPKYLFRKEGQNVTLSCEQNLNHDAMYWYRQDPGQGLRLIYYSQIVNDFQKGDIAEGYSVSREKKESFPLTVTSAQKNPTAFYLCASSRTGVTGELFFGEGSRLTVL.